Each of the 5 T cell receptor beta chains below was sequenced from the same sample in a study of high-grade serous ovarian cancer treatment subgroups. The tumor samples were collected prior to definitive surgery or chemotherapy. Libraries were prepared by immunoSEQ multiplex PCR; TCRdb keeps only in-frame clonotypes and omits some of them. Of about 15,000 clones listed, roughly nine tenths are singletons. Source material: tumor tissue. The receptors here all came from a human donor with high-grade serous ovarian cancer.

This clone came up a few times. This chain joins TRBV11-2 and TRBJ1-5, with 7 positions matching TRBD1. Germline V gene data show CDR1 as SGHAT and CDR2 as FQNNGV. This CDR3 has 15 residues. J was trimmed by 1 base and V by 5 bases; bases with no gene match: 5. As DNA, the CDR3 is TGTGCCAGCAGCCGAGGGGGCGGAAGCAATCAGCCCCAGCATTTT. It specifies CASSRGGGSNQPQHF.

The chain joins TRBV20-1 to TRBJ2-2; D possibly corresponds to TRBD2 (6 bases). Germline-derived CDR1 and CDR2 are DFQATT and SNEGSKA (reference sequence). The V end was cut by 3 bases, the J end by 10 bases, with 9 bases between. CDR3 length: 11 residues. Written as DNA, the CDR3 is TGCAGTGCTAGGGGCGGGGAGGAGCTGTTTTTT. Translated, it gives CSARGGEELFF.

CDR3 nucleotide sequence: TGTGCCAGCAGTGATTGGGCTAGCGGCATACAAGAGACCCAGTACTTC. It translates to CASSDWASGIQETQYF. The chain uses TRBV6-1 and TRBJ2-5; 7 positions match TRBD2. The CDR3 covers 16 residues. CDR1 MNHNS and CDR2 SASEGT come from the germline V gene. J was trimmed by 2 bases and V by 3 bases; bases with no gene match: 9.

V is TRBV4-3 and J is TRBJ2-7; 10 bases map to TRBD2. Germline V gene sequence: CDR1 LGHNA, CDR2 YSLEER. The V and J ends lost 0 bases and 4 bases, in that order; junction bases with no gene match: 6. CDR3 length equals 16 residues. The CDR3 DNA follows: TGCGCCAGCAGCCAAGATCTGGCTAGCGGGGGTTACGAGCAGTACTTC. Its protein is CASSQDLASGGYEQYF.

The V and J genes are TRBV11-2 and TRBJ2-1; 9 bases are a match to TRBD1. The CDR3 has 17 amino acids. The germline V gene has CDR1 SGHAT and CDR2 FQNNGV. V lost 1 base to trimming and J lost 5 bases; unmatched junction nucleotides: 9. This CDR3 is CASSLVVGGQGNNEQFF. The CDR3 nucleotides are TGTGCCAGCAGCTTAGTAGTGGGGGGACAGGGTAACAATGAGCAGTTCTTC.